The 15 T cell receptor beta chains listed next were all sequenced from one sample in a study of T cells in Graves' hyperthyroidism and ophthalmopathy. TCR beta CDR3 regions were amplified from RNA. The HTBI primer set drove a first-round RT-PCR of the TCR CDR3. Each CDR3 protein gets one entry after TCRdb re-called the multiplex PCR reads with MiXCR. The sample yields around 560,000 distinct CDR3 sequences, 16% seen once. The sample was blood. These receptors were taken from a woman younger than 30 with Graves' hyperthyroidism.

In its sample, this clonotype was seen a few times. A much more abundant neighbour one base away suggests this may be a read error. The conserved closing phenylalanine or tryptophan is absent in this CDR3, likely reflecting a read error. The genes are TRBV20-1 and TRBJ2-1, with TRBD1 as a possible D gene (6 bases). With 2 bases removed from V and 0 bases from J, the gap between germline ends came to 14 bases. The length of the CDR3 is 16 residues. From germline, CDR1 is DFQATT and CDR2 SNEGSKA (reference sequence). The CDR3 loop reads CSARKQGTSSYNEQFL. Written as DNA, the CDR3 is TGCAGTGCTAGAAAACAGGGCACCAGCTCCTACAATGAGCAGTTCCTC.

In this sample, this clonotype turned up many times. The rearrangement uses TRBV28 and TRBJ2-5; D unclear. Trimming removed 5 bases at V and 0 bases at J, with 16 bases between. CDR1 is MDHEN and CDR2 is SYDVKM in the germline V gene. The CDR3 runs 16 residues. The CDR3 DNA sequence: TGTGCCAGCAGTCCCGGAGTAGGGTTGTACCAAGAGACCCAGTACTTC. Encoded protein: CASSPGVGLYQETQYF.

The chain joins TRBV5-1 to TRBJ2-5; D call uncertain. The germline CDR1 and CDR2 sequences are SGHRS and YFSETQ. V lost 0 bases to trimming and J lost 5 bases, with 11 bases between them. This CDR3 spans 14 amino acids. The CDR3 DNA sequence: TGCGCCAGCAGCTTGGAGAGTGGTTTGGAGACCCAGTACTTC. This encodes CASSLESGLETQYF.

This clonotype was observed at least ten times. V gene TRBV20-1 combines with J gene TRBJ2-3; 11 bases line up with TRBD2. CDR3 length: 15 residues. J gave up 6 bases and V 4 bases, and 9 bases lay outside the gene matches. Germline values: CDR1 DFQATT, CDR2 SNEGSKA (reference sequence). The CDR3 DNA sequence: TGCAGTGCTACCCGTAGCGGGAGGGCCACGGATACGCAGTATTTT. Encoded protein: CSATRSGRATDTQYF.

J is TRBJ2-5 and V is TRBV5-5; 9 bases agree with TRBD1. In germline, CDR1 is SGHKS, CDR2 YYEKEE (reference sequence). This CDR3 spans 15 amino acids. Trimming cost V 2 bases and J 4 bases; bases outside gene matches: 6. CDR3 loop: CASSLSTGGRETQYF. CDR3 in DNA: TGTGCCAGCAGCTTATCGACAGGGGGGAGAGAGACCCAGTACTTC.

The gene calls are TRBV19 and TRBJ2-7; tentatively, D is TRBD2 (5 bases). Germline CDR1 reads LNHDA; CDR2 reads SQIVND (reference sequence). V was clipped by 5 bases and J by 7 bases, with 24 bases between them. CDR3 length: 16 residues. For the CDR3, the DNA is TGTGCCAGTAGTGCACTTAGCGCCTTAGGGCCCAATGAGCAGTACTTC. As protein: CASSALSALGPNEQYF.

The chain has TRBV14 and TRBJ2-7; possibly TRBD1 for D (6 bases). The CDR3 spans 15 residues. The germline V and J ends were trimmed by 5 bases and 8 bases, with 22 bases remaining between them. Per the germline V gene, CDR1 is SGHDN and CDR2 is FVKESK. The CDR3, as DNA: TGTGCCAGCAGCGTCAACAGGGCCTCTACGGGGAAGCAGTACTTC. It codes for CASSVNRASTGKQYF.

This clonotype was counted ten times or more. The gene calls are TRBV2 and TRBJ2-1; 12 positions match TRBD2. The trim removed 6 bases at V and 4 bases at J, leaving 4 bases unmatched. Germline lookup yields CDR1 SNHLY and CDR2 FYNNEI. This CDR3 has 15 amino acids. The CDR3 spells CASRTSGGTYNEQFF. The CDR3 DNA sequence: TGTGCCAGCAGGACTAGCGGGGGAACTTACAATGAGCAGTTCTTC.

The chain uses TRBV29-1 and TRBJ2-2; 12 bases fit TRBD1. Germline V gives CDR1 SQVTM, CDR2 ANQGSEA. V dropped 7 bases and J dropped 0; count of bases not matched to a gene: 12. The CDR3 has 18 residues. As DNA, the CDR3 is TGCAGCGCCCCGGGACAGGGGGCTATCCTGCCGAACACCGGGGAGCTGTTTTTT. This sequence encodes CSAPGQGAILPNTGELFF.

This clonotype has at least ten counts. The chain employs TRBV11-3 and TRBJ1-1, with no clear D. The CDR3 totals 12 residues. With 6 bases removed from V and 0 bases from J, the gap between germline ends came to 5 bases. Germline values: CDR1 SGHNT, CDR2 YENEEA. The CDR3: CASRRMNTEAFF. The CDR3 DNA follows: TGTGCCAGCAGAAGGATGAACACTGAAGCTTTCTTT.

This clonotype was detected ten times or more. V usage is TRBV20-1 and J usage is TRBJ2-1; 7 bases are a match to TRBD1. CDR3 length: 17 amino acids. J lost 7 bases, V lost 1 base, and 16 bases had no gene match. Germline-derived CDR1 and CDR2 are DFQATT and SNEGSKA (reference sequence). The CDR3 protein is CSARGHYGTEDLNEQFF. CDR3 DNA: TGCAGTGCTAGAGGTCATTATGGGACAGAGGATTTGAATGAGCAGTTCTTC.

The sample holds many counts of this clonotype. V is TRBV3-1 and J is TRBJ2-1, with D uncertain. V lost 3 bases and J 0 bases, leaving 9 bases between the germline ends. Germline CDR1 LGHDT, CDR2 YNNKEL (reference sequence). The CDR3 runs 15 residues. The CDR3 reads CASSQMLLSYNEQFF. CDR3 nucleotides: TGTGCCAGCAGCCAGATGCTCCTCTCCTACAATGAGCAGTTCTTC.

There are a few counts of this clonotype. The chain recombines TRBV5-1 with TRBJ2-7, with TRBD2 as a possible D gene (6 bases). Trimming took off 0 bases at V and 6 bases at J, with 13 bases between the two ends. Germline V lookup: CDR1 SGHRS, CDR2 YFSETQ. The CDR3 sequence is 14 residues long. The CDR3 loop reads CASSLGTKGLEQYF. In DNA form, the CDR3 reads TGCGCCAGCAGCTTGGGGACTAAGGGACTCGAGCAGTACTTC.

J is TRBJ2-3 and V is TRBV5-1; 9 nucleotides line up with TRBD2. V shed 2 bases and J 4 bases; nucleotides not matched to a gene: 5. This CDR3 comprises 15 residues. Germline V CDR1 and CDR2: SGHRS, YFSETQ. In DNA form, the CDR3 reads TGCGCCAGCAGCTTTGCGGGAGGGGGGCCAGATACGCAGTATTTT. Translated: CASSFAGGGPDTQYF.

This clonotype came up many times. The chain is built from TRBV12-3 or TRBV12-4 and TRBJ1-6, with D unresolved. This CDR3 has 15 amino acids. Between the trimmed V and J ends, which lost 2 bases and 10 bases, there was a span of 15 bases. Here the CDR3 DNA reads TGTGCCAGCAGTTTACGAGGGTCGGTCGTCTCACCCCTCCACTTT. Protein: CASSLRGSVVSPLHF.